The 19 T cell receptor beta chains presented below share a single source sample, sequenced in a study of CD8 T cells in Susac syndrome. RNA, at about 0.45 to 1 ug, was reverse transcribed with random hexamers. TCRdb independently ran MiXCR on the immunoSEQ multiplex PCR reads; one entry per CDR3 protein. The table records over 350,000 distinct CDR3 sequences, more than 80% of them present only once. Sequenced input: CD8+ T cells from PBMCs. The receptor source for this set is a human donor with multiple sclerosis.

Here the CDR3 reads CASMPFPSGANVLTF. The CDR3 nucleotides read TGTGCCAGCATGCCATTCCCCTCTGGGGCCAACGTCCTGACTTTC. The rearrangement links TRBV27 to TRBJ2-6; no reliable D call. The V gene's germline CDR1 is MNHEY and CDR2 SMNVEV (reference sequence). V dropped 7 bases and J dropped 0 bases, with 10 bases sitting between them. This CDR3 has 15 amino acids.

This clonotype occurred a few times. The chain couples TRBV5-1 to TRBJ2-1; 11 bases align to TRBD2. V dropped 3 bases and J dropped 0; count of bases not matched to a gene: 2. Germline CDR1 is SGHRS and CDR2 is YFSETQ. The CDR3 has 16 amino acids. CDR3 bases: TGCGCCAGCAGCTCGGGGACTAGCGGCTCCTACAATGAGCAGTTCTTC. Translating gives CASSSGTSGSYNEQFF.

The genes are TRBV10-3 and TRBJ2-1; D might be TRBD1 or TRBD2, each matching 6 bases. Per the germline V gene, CDR1 is ENHRY and CDR2 is SYGVKD. This CDR3 region has 12 residues. CDR3 in DNA: TGTGCTACGGGGGCGTCCTACAATGAGCAGTTCTTC. This gives the protein CATGASYNEQFF.

This chain connects TRBV6-5 to TRBJ1-2, with a tentative D call TRBD1 (5 bases). This CDR3 region has 15 residues. Trimming took 2 bases from V and 6 from J, leaving 16 bases between them. Germline assignment: CDR1 MNHEY and CDR2 SVGAGI. The CDR3: CASSYEFGGPDGYTF. The DNA of the CDR3 is TGTGCCAGCAGTTACGAGTTCGGGGGTCCGGATGGCTACACCTTC.

This rearrangement joins TRBV6-1 to TRBJ2-6; D gene ambiguous. Trimming pared 1 base from V and 0 bases from J, leaving 4 bases between. Germline values: CDR1 MNHNS, CDR2 SASEGT. The CDR3 extends over 15 amino acids. The CDR3 nucleotides are TGTGCCAGCAGTGAAGGGGGCTCTGGGGCCAACGTCCTGACTTTC. Its translation: CASSEGGSGANVLTF.

This sequence joins TRBV15 and TRBJ2-3; TRBD2 aligns across 14 bases. V lost 7 bases and J lost 0; bases outside the gene matches: 9. From germline, CDR1 is LNHNV and CDR2 YYDKDF (reference sequence). The CDR3 is made up of 18 amino acids. The CDR3 spells CATKAGTSGSSSTDTQYF. The CDR3 nucleotides are TGTGCCACCAAAGCCGGGACTAGCGGGAGTTCTAGCACAGATACGCAGTATTTT.

V gene TRBV7-9 combines with J gene TRBJ2-1; 7 bases align to TRBD1. The CDR3 is 12 residues long. The V gene's germline CDR1 is SEHNR and CDR2 FQNEAQ (reference sequence). With V trimmed by 9 bases and J by 9 bases, 8 bases remained unmatched. Here the CDR3 DNA reads TGTGCCAGTTCAGGGGGTAGGATTGAGCAGTTCTTC. It specifies CASSGGRIEQFF.

The chain joins TRBV6-1 to TRBJ2-1, with D hard to call. This CDR3 is built from 15 residues. Trimming removed 3 bases from V and 2 bases from J, with 11 bases in between. Germline CDR1 is MNHNS and CDR2 is SASEGT. The CDR3 spells CASSDPGLTYNEQFF. CDR3 nucleotide sequence: TGTGCCAGCAGTGACCCAGGCCTAACCTACAATGAGCAGTTCTTC.

The chain uses TRBV11-3 and TRBJ2-7; D is ambiguous. V was trimmed by 0 bases and J by 4 bases, leaving 13 bases between them. CDR1 and CDR2 (germline): SGHNT, YENEEA. The CDR3 contains 15 residues. The CDR3 region is CASSLDPGPFYEQYF. CDR3 coding DNA: TGTGCCAGCAGCTTAGATCCGGGCCCTTTTTACGAGCAGTACTTC.

The chain is built from TRBV30 and TRBJ2-7; D perhaps matches TRBD2 (6 bases). V lost 7 bases and J lost 0, with 13 bases in between. From germline, CDR1 is GTSNPN and CDR2 SVGIG (reference sequence). CDR3 length: 13 amino acids. CDR3 coding DNA: TGTGCCTCAATCCCGGGGGACTCCTACGAGCAGTACTTC. It codes for CASIPGDSYEQYF.

This sequence joins TRBV5-6 and TRBJ1-1; 7 bases line up with TRBD1. Germline V gene lookup returns CDR1 SGHDT and CDR2 YYEEEE. Trimming cost V 4 bases and J 7 bases; bases outside gene matches: 10. CDR3 size: 14 residues. The CDR3 loop is CASSRENWDSEAFF. In DNA form, the CDR3 reads TGTGCCAGCAGCCGCGAGAACTGGGACAGTGAAGCTTTCTTT. The full variable domain, its missing parts supplied by reference TRBV5-6 and TRBJ1-1, is DAGVTQSPTHLIKTRGQQVTLRCSPKSGHDTVSWYQQALGQGPQFIFQYYEEEERQRGNFPDRFSGHQFPNYSSELNVNALLLGDSALYLCASSRENWDSEAFFGQGTRLTVV.

CDR3 sequence: CAWRSRDSTYEQYF. CDR3 nucleotide sequence: TGTGCCTGGAGGAGTAGGGACTCTACCTACGAGCAGTACTTC. This chain links TRBV30 with TRBJ2-7; a possible D gene is TRBD2 (6 bases). CDR1 is GTSNPN and CDR2 is SVGIG in the germline V gene (reference sequence). This CDR3 has 14 amino acids. V lost 3 bases and J lost 2, with 14 bases in between.

This clonotype showed up just a few times. The chain is built from TRBV19 and TRBJ2-1; D may be TRBD1 (6 bases). CDR1 is LNHDA, CDR2 SQIVND, per germline (reference sequence). Trimming removed 5 bases from V and 0 bases from J, with 11 bases in between. The CDR3 has 15 residues. CDR3 amino acids: CASSPDRSSYNEQFF. CDR3 bases: TGTGCCAGTAGTCCGGACAGAAGCTCCTACAATGAGCAGTTCTTC.

The rearrangement uses TRBV20-1 and TRBJ2-1; D could derive from TRBD1 or TRBD2 (5 bases each). This CDR3 is built from 17 residues. V lost 6 bases to trimming and J lost 1 base, with 22 bases between them. Germline V gives CDR1 DFQATT, CDR2 SNEGSKA (reference sequence). CDR3 DNA sequence: TGCAGTGCGACAGAGGGCCGGGTGGGTAGTTCCTACAATGAGCAGTTCTTC. This encodes CSATEGRVGSSYNEQFF.

The chain is built from TRBV6-5 and TRBJ2-1; D is unresolved. Germline CDR1 and CDR2: MNHEY and SVGAGI. The CDR3 spans 13 residues. Trimming stripped 4 bases from V and 4 bases from J, with 8 bases between. CDR3 sequence: CASSSRLYNEQFF. Here the CDR3 DNA reads TGTGCCAGCAGTTCCCGGTTATACAATGAGCAGTTCTTC.

The chain has TRBV3-1 and TRBJ1-1; no reliable D call. CDR3 length: 15 residues. Germline CDR1 and CDR2: LGHDT and YNNKEL (reference sequence). Trimming removed 0 bases at V and 3 bases at J, with 11 bases between. CDR3 region: CASSQEGGFDTEAFF. The CDR3 DNA reads TGTGCCAGCAGCCAAGAGGGAGGCTTCGACACTGAAGCTTTCTTT.

This clonotype was observed a few times. The V and J genes are TRBV27 and TRBJ1-1; D not resolved. The CDR3 extends over 13 amino acids. V lost 4 bases, J lost 0 bases, and 6 bases lay in between. Germline-derived CDR1 and CDR2 are MNHEY and SMNVEV (reference sequence). This CDR3 reads CASSSGMNTEAFF. As DNA, the CDR3 is TGTGCCAGCAGTTCGGGAATGAACACTGAAGCTTTCTTT.

The V call is TRBV9, the J call TRBJ1-3; D is ambiguous. V shed 3 bases and J shed 3 bases, with 7 bases lying between them. The CDR3 runs to 13 residues. Germline CDR1 and CDR2: SGDLS and YYNGEE. The CDR3 region is CASSGPNGNTIYF. The CDR3 coding sequence is TGTGCCAGCAGCGGACCGAATGGAAACACCATATATTTT.

In regard to this clonotype: One end of the junction is discordant with germline, which a read error may explain. This chain links TRBV15 with TRBJ2-7, with TRBD2 matching over 8 bases. This CDR3 is built from 15 residues. Germline V gives CDR1 LNHNV, CDR2 YYDKDF (reference sequence). The CDR3 spells CVTSRDRGGSYEQYF. The CDR3 nucleotides are TGTGTCACCAGCAGAGATCGGGGGGGATCCTACGAGCAGTACTTC.